This T cell receptor (beta chain) was identified during a study of T cell changes during pregnancy in multiple sclerosis. Here immunoSEQ multiplex PCR was the method, and the copy in TCRdb shows in-frame clones only, minus some. The sample shows more than 65,000 clones, around nine tenths of them seen only once. Germline V gene data show CDR1 as SGHTA and CDR2 as FQGTGA. This CDR3 is 14 amino acids long. Trimming stripped 1 base from V and 3 bases from J, with 9 bases between. This chain uses TRBV7-3 with TRBJ1-1; D unclear. Sequencing used CD4+ T cells from peripheral blood mononuclear cells, obtained before pregnancy. The TCR comes from a female donor with multiple sclerosis, enrolled in a pregnancy study. CDR3 in amino acids: CASSLIAEYTEAFF. The CDR3, as DNA: TGTGCCAGCAGCTTAATCGCGGAGTACACTGAAGCTTTCTTT.